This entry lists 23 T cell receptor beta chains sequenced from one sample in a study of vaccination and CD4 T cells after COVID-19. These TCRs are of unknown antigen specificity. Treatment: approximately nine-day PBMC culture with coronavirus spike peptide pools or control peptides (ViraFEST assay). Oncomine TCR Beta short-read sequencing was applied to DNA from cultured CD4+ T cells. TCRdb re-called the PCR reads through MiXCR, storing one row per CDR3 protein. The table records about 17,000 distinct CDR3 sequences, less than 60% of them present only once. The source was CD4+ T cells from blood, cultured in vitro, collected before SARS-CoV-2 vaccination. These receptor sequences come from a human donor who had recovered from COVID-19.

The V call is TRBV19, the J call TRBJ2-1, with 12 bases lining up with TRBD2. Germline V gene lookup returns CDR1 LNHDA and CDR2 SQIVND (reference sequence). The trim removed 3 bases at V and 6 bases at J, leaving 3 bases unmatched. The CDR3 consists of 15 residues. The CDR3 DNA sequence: TGTGCCAGTAGTATTAGACTAGCGGGGGCCAATGAGCAGTTCTTC. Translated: CASSIRLAGANEQFF.

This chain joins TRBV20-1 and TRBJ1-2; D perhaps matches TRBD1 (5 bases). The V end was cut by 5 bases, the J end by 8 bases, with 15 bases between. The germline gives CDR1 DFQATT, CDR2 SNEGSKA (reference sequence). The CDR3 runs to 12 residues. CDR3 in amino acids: CSAFDGARGYTF. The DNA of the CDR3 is TGCAGTGCTTTTGATGGGGCTCGCGGCTACACCTTC.

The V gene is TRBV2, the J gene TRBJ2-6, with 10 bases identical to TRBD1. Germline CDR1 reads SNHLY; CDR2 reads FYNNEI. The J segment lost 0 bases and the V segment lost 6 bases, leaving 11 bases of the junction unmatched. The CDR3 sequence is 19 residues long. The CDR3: CASRLTGTGVLSGANVLTF. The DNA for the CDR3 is TGTGCCAGCAGATTGACCGGGACAGGGGTCCTCTCTGGGGCCAACGTCCTGACTTTC. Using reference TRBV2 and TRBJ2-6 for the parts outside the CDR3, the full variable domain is EPEVTQTPSHQVTQMGQEVILRCVPISNHLYFYWYRQILGQKVEFLVSFYNNEISEKSEIFDDQFSVERPDGSNFTLKIRSTKLEDSAMYFCASRLTGTGVLSGANVLTFGAGSRLTVL.

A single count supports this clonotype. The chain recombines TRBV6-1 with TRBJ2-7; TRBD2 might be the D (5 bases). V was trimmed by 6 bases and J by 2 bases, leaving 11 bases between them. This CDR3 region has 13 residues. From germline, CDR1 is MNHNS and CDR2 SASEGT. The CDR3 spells CASRTEVTYEQYF. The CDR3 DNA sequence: TGTGCCAGCAGGACGGAGGTTACCTACGAGCAGTACTTC.

The CDR3 is CATSVGRLQVIANEQFF. CDR3 sequence (DNA): TGTGCCACCAGCGTAGGCAGATTACAGGTTATCGCGAATGAGCAGTTCTTC. The chain carries TRBV15 and TRBJ2-1; D is possibly TRBD1 (5 bases). V was cut by 5 bases and J by 7 bases, with 24 bases left in between. This CDR3 has 17 amino acids. Looked up from germline, CDR1 is LNHNV and CDR2 is YYDKDF (reference sequence).

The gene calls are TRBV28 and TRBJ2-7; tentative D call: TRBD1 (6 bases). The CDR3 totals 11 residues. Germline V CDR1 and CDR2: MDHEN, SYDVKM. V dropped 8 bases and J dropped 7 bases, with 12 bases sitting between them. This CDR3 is CASGRTAEQYF. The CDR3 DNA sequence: TGTGCCAGCGGGCGGACAGCTGAGCAGTACTTC. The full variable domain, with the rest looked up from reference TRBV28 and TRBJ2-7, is DVKVTQSSRYLVKRTGEKVFLECVQDMDHENMFWYRQDPGLGLRLIYFSYDVKMKEKGDIPEGYSVSREKKERFSLILESASTNQTSMYLCASGRTAEQYFGPGTRLTVT.

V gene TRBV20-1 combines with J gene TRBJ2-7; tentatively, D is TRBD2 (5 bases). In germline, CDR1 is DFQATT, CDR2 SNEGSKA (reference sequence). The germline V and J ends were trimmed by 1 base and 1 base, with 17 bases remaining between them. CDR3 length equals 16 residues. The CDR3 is CSARGLGGLTSYEQYF. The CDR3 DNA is TGCAGTGCTAGAGGACTGGGCGGGCTTACTTCCTACGAGCAGTACTTC.

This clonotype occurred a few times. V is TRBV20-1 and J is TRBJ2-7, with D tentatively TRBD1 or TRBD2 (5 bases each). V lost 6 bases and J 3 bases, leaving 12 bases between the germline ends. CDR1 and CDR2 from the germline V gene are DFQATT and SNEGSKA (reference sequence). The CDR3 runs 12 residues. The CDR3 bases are TGCAGTGCCGGGACCTGGGTCTACGAGCAGTACTTC. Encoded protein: CSAGTWVYEQYF.

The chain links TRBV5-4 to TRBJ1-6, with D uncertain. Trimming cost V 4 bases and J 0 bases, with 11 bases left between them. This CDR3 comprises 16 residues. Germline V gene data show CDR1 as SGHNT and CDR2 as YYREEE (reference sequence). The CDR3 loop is CASSPGVGSYNSPLHF. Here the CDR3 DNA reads TGTGCCAGCAGCCCTGGTGTTGGCTCCTATAATTCACCCCTCCACTTT.

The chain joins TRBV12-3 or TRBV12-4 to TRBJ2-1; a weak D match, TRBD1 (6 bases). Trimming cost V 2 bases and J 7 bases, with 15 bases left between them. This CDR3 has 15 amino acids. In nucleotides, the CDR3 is TGTGCCAGCAGTTTAAGGCGGACAGAGGGTAATGAGCAGTTCTTC. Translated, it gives CASSLRRTEGNEQFF.

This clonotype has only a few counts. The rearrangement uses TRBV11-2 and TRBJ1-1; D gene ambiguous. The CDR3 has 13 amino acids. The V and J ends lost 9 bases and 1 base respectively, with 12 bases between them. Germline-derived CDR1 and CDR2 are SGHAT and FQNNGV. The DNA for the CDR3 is TGTGCCAGTAGTAAGACGGCGAACACTGAAGCTTTCTTT. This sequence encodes CASSKTANTEAFF.

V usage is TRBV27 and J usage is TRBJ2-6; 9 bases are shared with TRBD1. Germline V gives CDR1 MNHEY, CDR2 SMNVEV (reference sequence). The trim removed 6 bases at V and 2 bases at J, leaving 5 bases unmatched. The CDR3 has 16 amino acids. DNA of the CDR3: TGTGCCAGCAGACCACAGGGGGCGCCTGGGGCCAACGTCCTGACTTTC. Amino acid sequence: CASRPQGAPGANVLTF.

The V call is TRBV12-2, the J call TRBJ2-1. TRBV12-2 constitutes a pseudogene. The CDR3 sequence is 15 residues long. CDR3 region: CASRRPYGYYNEQFF. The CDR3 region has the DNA TGTGCAAGTCGCCGACCATATGGGTATTACAATGAGCAGTTCTTC.

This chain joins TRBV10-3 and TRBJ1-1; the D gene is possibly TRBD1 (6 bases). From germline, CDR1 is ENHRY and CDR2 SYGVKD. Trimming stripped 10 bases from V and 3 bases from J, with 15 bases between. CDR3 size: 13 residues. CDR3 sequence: CATWDTLHTEAFF. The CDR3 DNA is TGTGCCACCTGGGACACACTTCACACTGAAGCTTTCTTT.

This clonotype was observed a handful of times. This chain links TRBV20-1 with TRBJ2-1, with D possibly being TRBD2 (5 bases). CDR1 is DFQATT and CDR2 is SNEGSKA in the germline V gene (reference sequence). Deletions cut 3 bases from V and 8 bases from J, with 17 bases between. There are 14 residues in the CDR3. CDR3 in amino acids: CSASSVGVYDEQFF. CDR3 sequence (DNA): TGCAGTGCTAGTTCTGTGGGAGTATACGATGAGCAGTTCTTC.

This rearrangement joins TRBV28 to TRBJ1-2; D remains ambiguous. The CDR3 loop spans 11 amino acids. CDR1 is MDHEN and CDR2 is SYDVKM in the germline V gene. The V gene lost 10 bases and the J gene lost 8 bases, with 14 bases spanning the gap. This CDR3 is CATSPIRGYTF. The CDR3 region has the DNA TGTGCCACTTCGCCCATTCGAGGCTACACCTTC.

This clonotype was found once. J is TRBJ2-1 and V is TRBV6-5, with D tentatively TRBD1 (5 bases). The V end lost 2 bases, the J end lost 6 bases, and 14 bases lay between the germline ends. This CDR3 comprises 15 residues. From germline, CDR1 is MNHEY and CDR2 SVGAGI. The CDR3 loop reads CASSYQQDSLNEQFF. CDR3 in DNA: TGTGCCAGCAGTTACCAACAGGATTCCCTCAATGAGCAGTTCTTC.

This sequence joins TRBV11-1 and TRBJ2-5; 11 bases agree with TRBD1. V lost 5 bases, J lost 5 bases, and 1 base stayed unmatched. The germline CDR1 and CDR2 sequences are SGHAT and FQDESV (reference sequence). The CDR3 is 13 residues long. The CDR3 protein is CASSRDRGETQYF. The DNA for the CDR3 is TGTGCCAGCAGCCGGGACAGGGGGGAGACCCAGTACTTC.

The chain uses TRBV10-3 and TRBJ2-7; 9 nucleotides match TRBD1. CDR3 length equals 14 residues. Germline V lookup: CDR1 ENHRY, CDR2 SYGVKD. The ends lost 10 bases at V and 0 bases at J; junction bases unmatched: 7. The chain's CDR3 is CATGTGGGSYEQYF. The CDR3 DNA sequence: TGTGCCACCGGCACAGGGGGCGGCTCCTACGAGCAGTACTTC.

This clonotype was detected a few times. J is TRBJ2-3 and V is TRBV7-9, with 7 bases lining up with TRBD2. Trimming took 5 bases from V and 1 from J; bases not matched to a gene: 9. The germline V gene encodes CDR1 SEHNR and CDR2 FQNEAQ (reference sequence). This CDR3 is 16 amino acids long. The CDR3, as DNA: TGTGCCAGCAGCCCGGCTGGGGGGGGTGGCACAGATACGCAGTATTTT. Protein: CASSPAGGGGTDTQYF.

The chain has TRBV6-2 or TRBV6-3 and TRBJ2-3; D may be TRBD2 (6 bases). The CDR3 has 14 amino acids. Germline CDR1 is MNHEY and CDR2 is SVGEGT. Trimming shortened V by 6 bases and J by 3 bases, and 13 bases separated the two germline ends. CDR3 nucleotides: TGTGCCAGCAGGGAGACTAGTGGGACAGATACGCAGTATTTT. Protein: CASRETSGTDTQYF.

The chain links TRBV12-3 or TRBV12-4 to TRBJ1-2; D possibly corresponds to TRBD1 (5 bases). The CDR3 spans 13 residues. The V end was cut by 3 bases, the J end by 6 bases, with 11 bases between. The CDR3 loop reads CASSLLQGNGYTF. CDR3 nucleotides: TGTGCCAGCAGTTTGCTTCAGGGTAATGGCTACACCTTC.

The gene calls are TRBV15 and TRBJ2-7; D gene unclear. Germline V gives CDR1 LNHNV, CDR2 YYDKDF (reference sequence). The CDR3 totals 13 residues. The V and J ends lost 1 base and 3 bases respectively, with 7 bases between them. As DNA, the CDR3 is TGTGCCACCAGCAGAGCCATGAACTACGAGCAGTACTTC. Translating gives CATSRAMNYEQYF.